The 20 T cell receptor beta chains reported below all come from one sample, sequenced in a study of CD8 T cells in ankylosing spondylitis. TCRdb re-analysed the 5' RACE reads in MiXCR, keeping a single row per CDR3 protein. This sample has around 300,000 distinct CDR3 sequences, with less than 25% found just once. Sequenced: blood, either unsorted or a sorted T cell fraction (not recorded which). All receptors derive from a female donor with ankylosing spondylitis or in good health (not recorded which).

This clonotype was found a few times. The chain joins TRBV6-1 to TRBJ1-3; D is undetermined. V lost 6 bases, J lost 0 bases, and 6 bases lay in between. Per germline, CDR1 MNHNS and CDR2 SASEGT. This CDR3 is 13 amino acids long. This CDR3 reads CASSQSSGNTIYF. DNA of the CDR3: TGTGCCAGCAGCCAGAGCTCTGGAAACACCATATATTTT.

This clonotype was counted ten times or more. The chain couples TRBV29-1 to TRBJ2-1; D is ambiguous. The V end was cut by 2 bases, the J end by 0 bases, with 11 bases between. CDR3 length: 15 residues. CDR1 and CDR2 (germline): SQVTM, ANQGSEA. CDR3 sequence reads: CSVESPPGSYNEQFF. DNA for the CDR3: TGCAGCGTTGAATCCCCCCCCGGCTCCTACAATGAGCAGTTCTTC.

This clonotype was seen a handful of times. This chain connects TRBV27 to TRBJ1-6; TRBD1 aligns across 10 bases. CDR1 MNHEY and CDR2 SMNVEV come from the germline V gene (reference sequence). V lost 3 bases, J lost 10 bases, and 6 bases stayed unmatched. The CDR3 has 15 amino acids. The CDR3 loop is CASSFSGTGVSPLHF. As DNA, the CDR3 is TGTGCCAGCAGTTTTTCCGGGACAGGGGTGTCACCCCTCCACTTT.

The CDR3 nucleotides read TGTGCCAGCAGCTTGGAGCGGGCCGGGGAGCTGTTTTTT. Encoded protein: CASSLERAGELFF. The genes are TRBV7-6 and TRBJ2-2; tentative D call: TRBD2 (6 bases). Trimming cost V 3 bases and J 6 bases, with 8 bases left between them. Germline CDR1 SGHVS, CDR2 FNYEAQ. The length of the CDR3 is 13 residues.

The rearrangement uses TRBV7-4 and TRBJ2-7; 9 nucleotides line up with TRBD2. The CDR3 has 15 amino acids. V lost 4 bases, J lost 2 bases, and 6 bases stayed unmatched. Germline V gene sequence: CDR1 SGHVT, CDR2 SQSDAQ. The CDR3 here is CASSCSGRGAYEQYF. As DNA, the CDR3 is TGTGCCAGCAGCTGTAGCGGGAGAGGGGCCTACGAGCAGTACTTC.

This clonotype occurred once. J is TRBJ1-1 and V is TRBV7-8, with 9 nucleotides matching TRBD1. This CDR3 spans 15 amino acids. V was pared by 4 bases and J by 3 bases, with 6 bases of the junction left unmatched. CDR1 is SGHVS, CDR2 FQNEAQ, per germline. The CDR3: CASSSRDRAHTEAFF. In nucleotides, the CDR3 is TGTGCCAGCAGCTCACGGGACAGGGCCCACACTGAAGCTTTCTTT.

This clonotype was recorded a few times. The chain carries TRBV12-3 or TRBV12-4 and TRBJ2-2; 8 bases line up with TRBD1. The length of the CDR3 is 16 residues. V lost 5 bases, J lost 10 bases, and 15 bases stayed unmatched. The CDR3 coding sequence is TGTGCCAGCAGTCCCTCGGGACAGGCCAAAAGGGAGGAGCTGTTTTTT. It encodes CASSPSGQAKREELFF.

This clonotype was seen a handful of times. This rearrangement joins TRBV20-1 to TRBJ2-7, with D maybe TRBD1 (6 bases). This CDR3 is built from 14 residues. CDR1 is DFQATT, CDR2 SNEGSKA, per germline (reference sequence). Trimming stripped 4 bases from V and 1 base from J, with 14 bases between. In DNA form, the CDR3 reads TGCAGTGCTAAACGGGACACTTCTTCCTACGAGCAGTACTTC. Residues: CSAKRDTSSYEQYF.

The chain uses TRBV27 and TRBJ2-2; D is uncertain. Looked up from germline, CDR1 is MNHEY and CDR2 is SMNVEV (reference sequence). V was pared by 8 bases and J by 1 base, with 11 bases between. The CDR3 extends over 14 amino acids. The CDR3 nucleotides read TGTGCCAGCCGATCTTACAGGAACACCGGGGAGCTGTTTTTT. It translates to CASRSYRNTGELFF.

This clonotype was seen at least ten times. This chain uses TRBV7-9 with TRBJ2-3; TRBD1 might be the D (6 bases). From germline, CDR1 is SEHNR and CDR2 FQNEAQ (reference sequence). The V end was cut by 5 bases, the J end by 6 bases, with 9 bases between. The CDR3 length is 12 residues. CDR3: CASSLQGDTQYF. The DNA for the CDR3 is TGTGCCAGCAGCCTCCAGGGGGATACGCAGTATTTT.

This clonotype was counted only a few times. Written as DNA, the CDR3 is TGTGCCAGCAACGGGGGTAGCGGGAGGACAGATACGCAGTATTTT. Protein: CASNGGSGRTDTQYF. The V gene is TRBV5-6, the J gene TRBJ2-3, with TRBD2 identical over 10 bases. From germline, CDR1 is SGHDT and CDR2 YYEEEE. V lost 6 bases to trimming and J lost 3 bases; unmatched junction nucleotides: 7. The CDR3 extends over 15 amino acids. Combining the CDR3 with reference TRBV5-6 and TRBJ2-3 gives the whole variable domain DAGVTQSPTHLIKTRGQQVTLRCSPKSGHDTVSWYQQALGQGPQFIFQYYEEEERQRGNFPDRFSGHQFPNYSSELNVNALLLGDSALYLCASNGGSGRTDTQYFGPGTRLTVL.

In its sample, this clonotype was seen a few times. The chain uses TRBV19 and TRBJ1-4, with D unresolved. The V end lost 4 bases, the J end lost 7 bases, and 19 bases lay between the germline ends. The germline V gene has CDR1 LNHDA and CDR2 SQIVND (reference sequence). This CDR3 spans 16 amino acids. The CDR3 is CASSTKPLRLFEKLFF. The CDR3 DNA reads TGTGCCAGTAGTACCAAACCACTGCGACTGTTTGAAAAACTGTTTTTT.

V is TRBV4-3 and J is TRBJ2-7, with 9 positions matching TRBD1. V trimming: 4 bases; J trimming: 4 bases; junction bases outside the gene matches: 17. The CDR3 is 18 amino acids. The germline CDR1 and CDR2 sequences are LGHNA and YSLEER. The CDR3 sequence: CASSPRRGQGVNFYEQYF. The CDR3 DNA follows: TGCGCCAGCAGCCCCCGGCGGGGACAGGGCGTGAACTTTTACGAGCAGTACTTC.

This clonotype was seen more than once but under ten times. This rearrangement joins TRBV20-1 to TRBJ2-1; 11 bases are shared with TRBD2. The germline V gene encodes CDR1 DFQATT and CDR2 SNEGSKA (reference sequence). CDR3 size: 16 residues. The V and J ends lost 0 bases and 4 bases, in that order; junction bases with no gene match: 5. The CDR3 loop reads CSARDPLAGGYNEQFF. In DNA form, the CDR3 reads TGCAGTGCTAGAGATCCCCTAGCGGGAGGTTACAATGAGCAGTTCTTC.

This clonotype has just a few counts. J is TRBJ2-4 and V is TRBV4-3; D uncertain. The CDR3 consists of 14 residues. Between the trimmed V and J ends, which lost 0 bases and 0 bases, there was a span of 3 bases. Germline V gene sequence: CDR1 LGHNA, CDR2 YSLEER. Here the CDR3 reads CASSQEIAKNIQYF. The CDR3 nucleotides are TGCGCCAGCAGCCAAGAAATAGCCAAAAACATTCAGTACTTC.

This clonotype was recorded a few times. This chain uses TRBV10-3 with TRBJ2-7; D is possibly TRBD1 (5 bases). V was cut by 8 bases and J by 5 bases, with 19 bases left in between. The CDR3 totals 14 residues. Germline-derived CDR1 and CDR2 are ENHRY and SYGVKD. For the CDR3, the DNA is TGTGCCATCGGGATGGGGCTAGAGAGTAACGAGCAGTACTTC. Its protein is CAIGMGLESNEQYF.

This clonotype has only a few counts. The rearrangement uses TRBV10-3 and TRBJ2-5, with 7 bases fitting TRBD2. After removal of 2 bases from V and 2 bases from J, the junction contained 8 bases not matched to a gene. The CDR3 length is 16 residues. Germline-derived CDR1 and CDR2 are ENHRY and SYGVKD. Here the CDR3 reads CAISEDSGFLQETQYF. DNA of the CDR3: TGTGCCATCAGTGAGGATAGCGGGTTTTTGCAAGAGACCCAGTACTTC.

The chain joins TRBV7-2 to TRBJ1-6; unclear D gene. CDR3 length equals 12 residues. Per germline, CDR1 SGHTA and CDR2 FQGNSA. V lost 5 bases and J 10 bases, leaving 9 bases between the germline ends. CDR3 bases: TGTGCCAGCAGCCGCACCTGGTCACCCCTCCACTTT. Amino acid sequence: CASSRTWSPLHF.

Many counts were recorded for this clonotype. For the CDR3, the DNA is TGTGCCAGCAGTGATTCAGGGGGTATGGACACTGAAGCTTTCTTT. Protein sequence: CASSDSGGMDTEAFF. The V call is TRBV25-1, the J call TRBJ1-1, with TRBD1 matching over 7 bases. Germline V gene lookup returns CDR1 MGHDK and CDR2 SYGVNS. This CDR3 has 15 amino acids. Unmatched junction bases numbered 7, after V lost 3 bases and J lost 3 bases. Complete variable domain (other parts from reference TRBV25-1 and TRBJ1-1): EADIYQTPRYLVIGTGKKITLECSQTMGHDKMYWYQQDPGMELHLIHYSYGVNSTEKGDLSSESTVSRIRTEHFPLTLESARPSHTSQYLCASSDSGGMDTEAFFGQGTRLTVV.

This clonotype was counted at least ten times. CDR3 in amino acids: CSASRRTEQFF. CDR3 nucleotides: TGCAGTGCTAGTCGACGGACTGAGCAGTTCTTC. The rearrangement links TRBV20-1 to TRBJ2-1; D is undetermined. The CDR3 runs 11 residues. Germline-derived CDR1 and CDR2 are DFQATT and SNEGSKA (reference sequence). V dropped 3 bases and J dropped 9 bases, with 9 bases sitting between them.